Each of the 23 T cell receptor beta chains below was sequenced from the same sample in a study of T cell changes during pregnancy in multiple sclerosis. Clones were read by immunoSEQ multiplex PCR, and TCRdb kept only the in-frame ones, dropping some. The sample holds around 44,000 clones; almost 95% are singletons and the top ten take about 7.6%. This sample comprised CD8+ T cells from peripheral blood mononuclear cells, obtained in the third trimester of pregnancy. These receptors all stem from a female donor with multiple sclerosis, enrolled in a pregnancy study.

This rearrangement joins TRBV27 to TRBJ2-1, with TRBD2 matching over 12 bases. CDR1 MNHEY and CDR2 SMNVEV come from the germline V gene (reference sequence). The CDR3 sequence is 14 residues long. Trimming removed 0 bases from V and 10 bases from J; junction bases left unmatched: 1. CDR3 region: CASSLSTSGSEQFF. The DNA for the CDR3 is TGTGCCAGCAGTTTATCGACTAGCGGGAGCGAGCAGTTCTTC.

This rearrangement joins TRBV9 to TRBJ2-7; D may be TRBD2 (5 bases). The germline V and J ends were trimmed by 4 bases and 12 bases, with 14 bases remaining between them. This CDR3 contains 11 residues. CDR1 and CDR2 (germline): SGDLS, YYNGEE. The CDR3 sequence: CASSPRDRGYF. The CDR3, as DNA: TGTGCCAGCAGCCCCCGGGATCGTGGGTACTTC.

V is TRBV5-4 and J is TRBJ2-7; maybe TRBD1 (6 bases). The V gene's germline CDR1 is SGHNT and CDR2 YYREEE (reference sequence). Trimming pared 1 base from V and 5 bases from J, leaving 13 bases between. This CDR3 region has 14 residues. CDR3 amino acids: CASSLSGVGNEQYF. CDR3 DNA sequence: TGTGCCAGCAGCTTGTCAGGGGTGGGTAACGAGCAGTACTTC.

The V gene is TRBV27, the J gene TRBJ2-5, with 8 nucleotides matching TRBD1. CDR3 length: 14 residues. Germline CDR1 and CDR2: MNHEY and SMNVEV (reference sequence). V dropped 6 bases and J dropped 4; count of bases not matched to a gene: 7. The CDR3 spells CASSRGQGGETQYF. CDR3 bases: TGTGCCAGCAGCCGAGGACAGGGCGGAGAGACCCAGTACTTC.

As regards this clone: This sample also contains other DNA sequences that code for the same CDR3. This chain connects TRBV27 to TRBJ2-7; 8 positions match TRBD2. Germline values: CDR1 MNHEY, CDR2 SMNVEV (reference sequence). Germline trimming cut 0 bases from V and 2 bases from J; bases unmatched to any gene: 3. There are 15 residues in the CDR3. In DNA, the CDR3 is TGTGCCAGCAGTTTATCGGGTAGCGGGGCCTACGAGCAGTACTTC. Encoded protein: CASSLSGSGAYEQYF.

This clone turned up a few times. V and J are TRBV5-6 and TRBJ1-1, with 7 bases aligning to TRBD1. V shed 6 bases and J 3 bases; nucleotides not matched to a gene: 5. The CDR3 runs to 13 residues. Germline V gene lookup returns CDR1 SGHDT and CDR2 YYEEEE. CDR3 DNA sequence: TGTGCCAGCACGGACAGGATTTACACTGAAGCTTTCTTT. It is translated as CASTDRIYTEAFF.

The rearrangement links TRBV5-5 to TRBJ2-7; 9 nucleotides match TRBD1. Germline CDR1 reads SGHKS; CDR2 reads YYEKEE (reference sequence). There are 12 residues in the CDR3. Trimming removed 4 bases from V and 6 bases from J; junction bases left unmatched: 2. The CDR3 nucleotides read TGTGCCAGCAGCGGACAGGGGATCGAGCAGTACTTC. Translation: CASSGQGIEQYF.

The rearrangement joins TRBV5-1 to TRBJ2-7; TRBD2 matches at 11 bases. The CDR3 consists of 18 residues. CDR1 is SGHRS, CDR2 YFSETQ, per germline. V shed 2 bases and J 2 bases; nucleotides not matched to a gene: 12. The CDR3 loop reads CASSLYSGTSGSAYEQYF. CDR3 in DNA: TGCGCCAGCAGCTTATATTCCGGGACTAGCGGTTCGGCCTACGAGCAGTACTTC.

This clone was recorded once. The chain combines TRBV7-9 with TRBJ2-1; no clear D. The CDR3 totals 17 residues. Looked up from germline, CDR1 is SEHNR and CDR2 is FQNEAQ (reference sequence). V lost 1 base and J 0 bases, leaving 13 bases between the germline ends. The CDR3 spells CASSLDRLTNSYNEQFF. As DNA, the CDR3 is TGTGCCAGCAGCTTAGATCGGCTGACAAACTCCTACAATGAGCAGTTCTTC. Complete variable domain (other parts from reference TRBV7-9 and TRBJ2-1): DTGVSQNPRHKITKRGQNVTFRCDPISEHNRLYWYRQTLGQGPEFLTYFQNEAQLEKSRLLSDRFSAERPKGSFSTLEIQRTEQGDSAMYLCASSLDRLTNSYNEQFFGPGTRLTVL.

CDR3 sequence (DNA): TGTGCCAGCAGCTTAGCGGGGGGAGAGGAAAAACTGTTTTTT. Its protein is CASSLAGGEEKLFF. V usage is TRBV7-6 and J usage is TRBJ1-4; tentative D call: TRBD1 (5 bases). With 0 bases removed from V and 8 bases from J, the gap between germline ends came to 10 bases. Germline loops: CDR1 SGHVS, CDR2 FNYEAQ. CDR3 length: 14 amino acids.

The V gene is TRBV7-9, the J gene TRBJ2-1, with unresolved D. CDR1 SEHNR and CDR2 FQNEAQ come from the germline V gene (reference sequence). The CDR3 loop spans 11 amino acids. V was cut by 7 bases and J by 10 bases, with 11 bases left in between. Written as DNA, the CDR3 is TGTGCCAGCAACTACGTGACGGAGCAGTTCTTC. This encodes CASNYVTEQFF.

In DNA form, the CDR3 reads TGTGCCAGCAGTCACGGACTAGAAAACTACGAGCAGTACTTC. Translating it yields CASSHGLENYEQYF. The genes are TRBV28 and TRBJ2-7, with TRBD2 matching 7 bases. Germline CDR1 and CDR2: MDHEN and SYDVKM. The junction had 7 bases not matched to a gene; V was cut back by 5 bases and J by 3 bases. CDR3 length: 14 amino acids.

CDR3 in amino acids: CASSLGTGYYEQYF. The CDR3 DNA sequence: TGTGCCAGCAGCCTCGGGACAGGTTACTACGAGCAGTACTTC. V is TRBV7-9 and J is TRBJ2-7; TRBD1 aligns across 8 bases. The CDR3 has 14 amino acids. The junction had 6 bases not matched to a gene; V was cut back by 5 bases and J by 3 bases. Germline V gene lookup returns CDR1 SEHNR and CDR2 FQNEAQ (reference sequence).

The rearrangement uses TRBV21-1 and TRBJ2-3; TRBD1, the table's D call, was not compared with the DNA. TRBV21-1 has pseudogene status. The CDR3 consists of 15 residues. CDR3 nucleotide sequence: TGTGCCAGCAGCAAAGACACAGGGCGCACAGATACGCAGTATTTT. This translates into CASSKDTGRTDTQYF.

This clone was detected only once. The J gene is TRBJ1-1, the V gene TRBV19, with 12 nucleotides matching TRBD1. CDR3 length: 15 amino acids. Germline lookup yields CDR1 LNHDA and CDR2 SQIVND (reference sequence). The V gene end was trimmed by 1 base and the J gene end by 4 bases; junction bases not matched to a gene: 1. The CDR3 DNA sequence: TGTGCCAGTAGTATAGTGGGACAGGGGGCCACTGAAGCTTTCTTT. It yields the protein CASSIVGQGATEAFF.

V is TRBV7-9 and J is TRBJ2-1; D perhaps matches TRBD2 (6 bases). CDR1 is SEHNR, CDR2 FQNEAQ, per germline (reference sequence). Deletions cut 1 base from V and 2 bases from J, with 9 bases between. This CDR3 comprises 15 residues. The CDR3 DNA is TGTGCCAGCAGCTTAGTACTAGCTACCTACAATGAGCAGTTCTTC. Protein: CASSLVLATYNEQFF.

This chain uses TRBV6-1 with TRBJ2-2; D call uncertain. V shed 7 bases and J shed 7 bases, with 10 bases lying between them. The CDR3 sequence is 12 residues long. The germline V gene encodes CDR1 MNHNS and CDR2 SASEGT. The CDR3 region is CASTGGNGELFF. The CDR3 DNA is TGTGCCAGCACCGGTGGTAACGGGGAGCTGTTTTTT.

The chain uses TRBV19 and TRBJ1-1; tentatively, D is TRBD1 (5 bases). The CDR3 has 15 amino acids. V lost 5 bases to trimming and J lost 1 base, with 14 bases between them. Germline V gene lookup returns CDR1 LNHDA and CDR2 SQIVND (reference sequence). The CDR3 sequence is CASSPYSGSNTEAFF. The CDR3 bases are TGTGCCAGTAGTCCATATTCAGGGTCGAACACTGAAGCTTTCTTT.

V usage is TRBV14 and J usage is TRBJ2-5; 9 nucleotides match TRBD1. The length of the CDR3 is 14 residues. Germline V CDR1 and CDR2: SGHDN, FVKESK. J was trimmed by 4 bases and V by 6 bases; bases with no gene match: 6. The DNA of the CDR3 is TGTGCCAGCAGAAAACAGGGGGCTGGAGAGACCCAGTACTTC. This encodes CASRKQGAGETQYF. Based on the CDR3 plus reference TRBV14 and TRBJ2-5, the full variable domain is EAGVTQFPSHSVIEKGQTVTLRCDPISGHDNLYWYRRVMGKEIKFLLHFVKESKQDESGMPNNRFLAERTGGTYSTLKVQPAELEDSGVYFCASRKQGAGETQYFGPGTRLLVL.

This chain connects TRBV27 to TRBJ2-3, with D uncertain. V gave up 5 bases and J gave up 2 bases, with 2 bases separating them. CDR3 length: 11 amino acids. The germline CDR1 and CDR2 sequences are MNHEY and SMNVEV (reference sequence). The CDR3 spells CASSHTDTQYF. The CDR3 region has the DNA TGTGCCAGCAGTCACACAGATACGCAGTATTTT.

V and J are TRBV19 and TRBJ2-5; a weak D match, TRBD2 (6 bases). Germline V gene data show CDR1 as LNHDA and CDR2 as SQIVND (reference sequence). V was shortened by 5 bases and J by 3 bases, with 13 bases between the two germline ends. The CDR3 length is 14 residues. The CDR3 bases are TGTGCCAGTAGTTCTGGACTACTCGAAGAGACCCAGTACTTC. Its protein is CASSSGLLEETQYF.

This chain uses TRBV27 with TRBJ2-5, with 8 bases lining up with TRBD2. Germline loops: CDR1 MNHEY, CDR2 SMNVEV (reference sequence). Trimming cost V 2 bases and J 4 bases; bases outside gene matches: 6. The CDR3 consists of 15 residues. CDR3 DNA: TGTGCCAGCAGTTTAGCTGGACTAGCCGGAGAGACCCAGTACTTC. The encoded protein is CASSLAGLAGETQYF.

The V gene is TRBV7-9, the J gene TRBJ1-1, with a weak D call TRBD1 (6 bases). The germline V gene has CDR1 SEHNR and CDR2 FQNEAQ (reference sequence). The CDR3 totals 14 residues. Trimming took 1 base from V and 7 from J, leaving 13 bases between them. The CDR3 nucleotides read TGTGCCAGCAGCTTAGACAGGGCCCCAGGTGAAGCTTTCTTT. It specifies CASSLDRAPGEAFF.